The clone carrying this T cell receptor (beta chain) appeared many times. The data are from a study of breast tumors, draining lymph nodes, adjacent tissues. MiXCR, run by TCRdb on the multiplex PCR reads, gives a single entry per CDR3 protein. The profile shows approximately 40,000 distinct CDR3 sequences, 36% of them singletons. Trimming stripped 0 bases from V and 2 bases from J, with 15 bases between. The CDR3 runs to 16 residues. CDR1 SGHTS and CDR2 YDEGEE come from the germline V gene. The V and J genes are TRBV5-8 and TRBJ2-7, with D maybe TRBD2 (6 bases). The TCR originated in a female donor with breast cancer. Some clones in this sample may be carry-over from other donors' samples. Sequenced input: breast tumor tissue. The CDR3 nucleotides read TGTGCCAGCAGCTTGGCCTTGGCTAGCGCTACCTACGAGCAGTACTTC. Translated: CASSLALASATYEQYF. Drawing the rest from reference TRBV5-8 and TRBJ2-7, the complete variable domain is EAGVTQSPTHLIKTRGQQATLRCSPISGHTSVYWYQQALGLGLQFLLWYDEGEERNRGNFPPRFSGRQFPNYSSELNVNALELEDSALYLCASSLALASATYEQYFGPGTRLTVT.